These T cell receptor beta chains were read from a single sample in a study of radiation and T cells in renal cell carcinoma. Profiled with immunoSEQ multiplex PCR; TCRdb holds only in-frame clones, not every one. The sample yields more than 95,000 clones, around 85% seen once. The sequences come from blood, collected from a patient whose treatment included radiotherapy and nephrectomy. These receptor sequences come from a man in his fifties or sixties with renal cell carcinoma. CDR3s include the opening cysteine and the closing phenylalanine or tryptophan. Fields, in order: V gene, D gene, clone size, J gene, CDR3 DNA, CDR3 protein. D genes are given only for firm matches. Part of the rows lack a size; the others show once, few, many or a class for expanded clones.

TRBV10-3	NA	few	TRBJ2-5	TGTGCCATCAGTCGTCAGGGTGGCCAAGAGACCCAGTACTTC	CAISRQGGQETQYF
TRBV7-6	NA	NA	TRBJ2-7	TGTGCCAGCAGCTTATCGAGTGGGGTGGGCGAGCAGTACTTC	CASSLSSGVGEQYF
TRBV5-1	NA	NA	TRBJ2-1	TGCGCCAGCAGCTTGTTCGGGGTAACCTACAATGAGCAGTTCTTC	CASSLFGVTYNEQFF
TRBV7-2	TRBD1	NA	TRBJ2-7	TGTGCCACTAAGACAGGGCCCTACGAGCAGTACTTC	CATKTGPYEQYF
TRBV15	TRBD2	once	TRBJ2-2	TGTGCCACCAGCAGAGATCAACTAGCGGGCAACACCGGGGAGCTGTTTTTT	CATSRDQLAGNTGELFF
TRBV7-9	NA	few	TRBJ1-4	TGTGCCAGCAGCCACGACAGAGGGCCTGAAAAACTGTTTTTT	CASSHDRGPEKLFF
TRBV28	NA	NA	TRBJ2-1	TGTGCCAGCAACCTTGAAGGTCGCCATGAGCAGTTCTTC	CASNLEGRHEQFF
TRBV7-6	NA	NA	TRBJ2-7	TGTGCCAGCAGCTTGTTAGACCACATATCCTTC	CASSLLDHISF
TRBV13	TRBD2	NA	TRBJ2-7	TGTGCCAGCAGCAATATGGGACTAGCGGGAGATGGCGAGCAGTACTTC	CASSNMGLAGDGEQYF
TRBV30	TRBD1	NA	TRBJ2-5	TGTGCCTGGAATAGCCAGGGGGCGGAGACCCAGTACTTC	CAWNSQGAETQYF
TRBV4-1	NA	NA	TRBJ1-5	TGCGCCAGCAGCCGCTTAAAGGGCGACACTTATAGCAATCAGCCCCAGCATTTT	CASSRLKGDTYSNQPQHF
TRBV14	NA	NA	TRBJ2-1	TGTGCCAGCAGCCAAGATGGGAACAGAATTTACTCCTACAATGAGCAGTTCTTC	CASSQDGNRIYSYNEQFF
TRBV4-2	TRBD2	few	TRBJ2-7	TGTGCCAGCAGCCATCCCGGGGGGATCGGGAACGAGCAGTACTTC	CASSHPGGIGNEQYF
TRBV29-1	NA	NA	TRBJ2-5	TGCAGCGTTGAAAGGGACCAAGAGACCCAGTACTTC	CSVERDQETQYF
TRBV9	TRBD2	NA	TRBJ2-2	TGTGCCAGCAGCCGATCCTGGGCGGGGGGGCCCGCGAACACCGGGGAGCTGTTTTTT	CASSRSWAGGPANTGELFF